This T cell receptor (beta chain) was obtained from a study of blood T cell repertoires in COVID-19. Sequenced by immunoSEQ multiplex PCR; TCRdb stores in-frame clones only, minus some. The repertoire consists of over 200,000 clones, with roughly 90% occurring once and the leading ten covering roughly 3.3%. Trimming pared 2 bases from V and 4 bases from J, leaving 8 bases between. Germline V CDR1 and CDR2: LNHDA, SQIVND (reference sequence). The CDR3 has 13 residues. The sequence came from a woman aged 50 to 60 in a cohort exposed to, infected with or recovered from COVID-19 (not recorded which). The chain combines TRBV19 with TRBJ1-2; D unresolved. The sequencing sample was made of PBMCs or T cells enriched from blood (not recorded which). The CDR3 region has the DNA TGTGCCAGTAGTATATGGGGAGTCTATGGCTACACCTTC. Its translation: CASSIWGVYGYTF.